Below, one TCR beta chain is given with its context. Its antigen is undetermined. The sample originates from a study of T cell responses to AZD1222 COVID-19 vaccine. Study-wide points: Close to half of all spike-specific TCRs reportedly target regions of the variants that are unmutated. Just five or six AZD1222 recipients were seropositive at baseline. Every sample of the repertoires postdated the peak T cell response.

Trimming stripped 2 bases from V and 0 bases from J, with 7 bases between. The V gene's germline CDR1 is MNHEY and CDR2 SVGEGT. The CDR3 loop spans 15 amino acids. Sequenced by immunoSEQ multiplex PCR; TCRdb stores in-frame clones only, minus some. The sample yields around 150,000 clones, 92% seen once. The source material was peripheral blood, sampled 28 days after the second AZD1222 dose. The source is an adult who received the AZD1222 COVID-19 vaccine. The J gene is TRBJ2-2, the V gene TRBV6-2 or TRBV6-3; no firm D call. Here the CDR3 DNA reads TGTGCCAGCAGTTACGCCGGATCGAACACCGGGGAGCTGTTTTTT. It specifies CASSYAGSNTGELFF.